The 13 T cell receptor beta chains given below trace back to one sample, sequenced in a study of cytomegalovirus exposure and HLA in healthy donors (dated by TCRdb to 2017 to 2019). Receptor libraries were prepared by the immunoSEQ multiplex PCR assay. For the multiplex PCR, a mixture combining 60 forward primers for TCR Vbeta segments and 13 reverse primers for TCR Jbeta segments was used. TCRdb took over this immuneACCESS table, retaining in-frame rearrangements with V and J assigned. Such tables are incomplete; in checked studies, under half of the missing clones stem from an unresolved V gene, and the remainder is unexplained. In all, the sample holds around 100,000 clones, and about 83% of those were seen once. The ten largest clones capture 5.6% of the sample. Sequencing was performed on PBMCs. The source of these receptors is a woman aged 18 to 35 in good health and CMV-seropositive.

CDR3 nucleotides: TGCGCCAGCAGCCGGGACAGGGGAGAGACCCAGTACTTC. It encodes CASSRDRGETQYF. This rearrangement joins TRBV4-1 to TRBJ2-5, with 10 bases fitting TRBD1. This CDR3 comprises 13 residues. The germline V gene encodes CDR1 MGHRA and CDR2 YSYEKL. Trimming removed 4 bases from V and 4 bases from J; junction bases left unmatched: 0.

The chain has TRBV28 and TRBJ1-5, with D tentatively TRBD1 (5 bases). Germline CDR1 and CDR2: MDHEN and SYDVKM. Trimming left V 7 bases short and J 6 bases short, with 19 bases between. This CDR3 has 15 amino acids. The chain's CDR3 is CASTNGGGGIQPQHF. Here the CDR3 DNA reads TGTGCCAGCACCAATGGGGGGGGAGGCATTCAGCCCCAGCATTTT.

CDR3 sequence: CASSLAGRSGGAQNFF. The CDR3 nucleotides read TGCGCCAGCAGCTTGGCCGGGAGGTCGGGGGGGGCACAGAATTTCTTT. This chain connects TRBV5-1 to TRBJ1-1; tentatively, D is TRBD1 (6 bases). V was shortened by 0 bases and J by 13 bases, with 25 bases between the two germline ends. Germline V lookup: CDR1 SGHRS, CDR2 YFSETQ. This CDR3 comprises 16 residues.

CDR3 loop: CASSSPGQKHYGYTF. For the CDR3, the DNA is TGTGCCAGCAGTTCCCCGGGACAGAAGCACTATGGCTACACCTTC. The chain links TRBV6-1 to TRBJ1-2; 7 nucleotides match TRBD1. V trimming: 5 bases; J trimming: 3 bases; junction bases outside the gene matches: 9. This CDR3 region has 15 residues. CDR1 is MNHNS and CDR2 is SASEGT in the germline V gene.

The chain has TRBV10-2 and TRBJ1-1; TRBD1 aligns across 9 bases. Germline assignment: CDR1 WSHSY and CDR2 SAAADI. The ends lost 7 bases at V and 4 bases at J; junction bases unmatched: 7. The CDR3 runs to 14 residues. The CDR3 loop reads CASNAGQGITEAFF. CDR3 nucleotides: TGCGCCAGCAATGCCGGACAGGGGATCACTGAAGCTTTCTTT.

This chain links TRBV6-6 with TRBJ1-1; D is uncertain. The V end lost 4 bases, the J end lost 0 bases, and 12 bases lay between the germline ends. Germline V gene data show CDR1 as MNHNY and CDR2 as SVGAGI (reference sequence). The CDR3 sequence is 15 residues long. Here the CDR3 reads CASSWIRSMNTEAFF. The CDR3, as DNA: TGTGCCAGCAGTTGGATAAGGAGCATGAACACTGAAGCTTTCTTT.

V and J are TRBV13 and TRBJ2-7; no clear D gene. Looked up from germline, CDR1 is PRHDT and CDR2 is FYEKMQ (reference sequence). V shed 5 bases and J shed 3 bases, with 17 bases lying between them. The CDR3 runs to 15 residues. The CDR3 loop is CASSGASEAHYEQYF. DNA of the CDR3: TGTGCCAGCAGCGGAGCATCGGAAGCCCACTACGAGCAGTACTTC. Full variable domain (missing parts from reference TRBV13 and TRBJ2-7): AAGVIQSPRHLIKEKRETATLKCYPIPRHDTVYWYQQGPGQDPQFLISFYEKMQSDKGSIPDRFSAQQFSDYHSELNMSSLELGDSALYFCASSGASEAHYEQYFGPGTRLTVT.

This clone has only a few counts. The CDR3 is CASSSWTGGFGANVLTF. The CDR3 nucleotides are TGTGCCAGCAGTTCATGGACAGGGGGATTTGGGGCCAACGTCCTGACTTTC. V and J are TRBV27 and TRBJ2-6; 10 bases line up with TRBD1. V dropped 4 bases and J dropped 3; count of bases not matched to a gene: 6. Germline CDR1 and CDR2: MNHEY and SMNVEV (reference sequence). This CDR3 contains 17 residues.

V and J are TRBV2 and TRBJ2-7; 11 bases match TRBD2. Germline V gene sequence: CDR1 SNHLY, CDR2 FYNNEI. The CDR3 loop spans 20 amino acids. V shed 3 bases and J 12 bases; nucleotides not matched to a gene: 28. The CDR3 here is CASSDGPGGIPFLAGGVRYF. As DNA, the CDR3 is TGTGCCAGCAGTGATGGGCCTGGCGGGATCCCGTTCCTAGCGGGAGGTGTTCGGTACTTC. Complete variable domain (other parts from reference TRBV2 and TRBJ2-7): EPEVTQTPSHQVTQMGQEVILRCVPISNHLYFYWYRQILGQKVEFLVSFYNNEISEKSEIFDDQFSVERPDGSNFTLKIRSTKLEDSAMYFCASSDGPGGIPFLAGGVRYFGPGTRLTVT.

The rearrangement joins TRBV5-1 to TRBJ2-2; D is unclear. V was trimmed by 4 bases and J by 5 bases, leaving 18 bases between them. Germline lookup yields CDR1 SGHRS and CDR2 YFSETQ. The CDR3 extends over 16 amino acids. CDR3 DNA: TGCGCCAGCAGCCCCGAGGTCGGTAGAAAAACCGGGGAGCTGTTTTTT. This encodes CASSPEVGRKTGELFF.

The genes are TRBV7-9 and TRBJ2-5, with a weak D call TRBD1 (5 bases). Germline CDR1 SEHNR, CDR2 FQNEAQ (reference sequence). The V and J ends lost 3 bases and 4 bases respectively, with 24 bases between them. CDR3 length equals 18 residues. CDR3 coding DNA: TGTGCCAGCAGCTTCCCCGCCTCCGACAGTTTTTGGGGAGAGACCCAGTACTTC. Translated, it gives CASSFPASDSFWGETQYF.

The chain combines TRBV10-3 with TRBJ2-1; the match to TRBD1 covers 8 bases. Germline CDR1 and CDR2: ENHRY and SYGVKD. The ends lost 4 bases at V and 7 bases at J; junction bases unmatched: 9. This CDR3 comprises 15 residues. The CDR3 nucleotides are TGTGCCATCAGTGCCCTTGGGACAGGACTTAATGAGCAGTTCTTC. Residues: CAISALGTGLNEQFF.

V is TRBV5-1 and J is TRBJ2-2; D perhaps matches TRBD2 (6 bases). Trimming cost V 4 bases and J 4 bases, with 14 bases left between them. The CDR3 is made up of 15 amino acids. Germline assignment: CDR1 SGHRS and CDR2 YFSETQ. As DNA, the CDR3 is TGCGCCAGCAGCGTCGGGAGTCTGGGCACCGGGGAGCTGTTTTTT. Amino acids: CASSVGSLGTGELFF.